This T cell receptor (beta chain) was recorded in a study of blood T cell repertoires in COVID-19. In the study overall: The United States, Italy and Spain supplied acute and convalescent COVID-19 samples. Sources were T cells, B-cell-depleted T cells, or PBMCs; the material itself was cDNA or gDNA.

As processed by the authors: Reference gene primer amplification yielded estimated nucleated cell counts. Libraries were prepared by immunoSEQ multiplex PCR; TCRdb keeps only in-frame clonotypes and omits some of them. V and J calls and clone size follow that table, whereas D and trimming were derived from the DNA. The data hold around 87,000 clones, with 77% observed a single time. The germline CDR1 and CDR2 sequences are SGHNT and YYREEE (reference sequence). Trimming removed 0 bases from V and 0 bases from J, with 6 bases in between. The CDR3 consists of 15 residues. The sample comprised peripheral blood. The clonotype originates from a woman of 80 years or more with acute or convalescent COVID-19. The chain uses TRBV5-4 and TRBJ1-4; D gene ambiguous. The CDR3 DNA reads TGTGCCAGCAGCTTGGGACGGGCAACTAATGAAAAACTGTTTTTT. Protein: CASSLGRATNEKLFF. Together with reference TRBV5-4 and TRBJ1-4, the CDR3 gives the full variable domain: ETGVTQSPTHLIKTRGQQVTLRCSSQSGHNTVSWYQQALGQGPQFIFQYYREEENGRGNFPPRFSGLQFPNYSSELNVNALELDDSALYLCASSLGRATNEKLFFGSGTQLSVL.